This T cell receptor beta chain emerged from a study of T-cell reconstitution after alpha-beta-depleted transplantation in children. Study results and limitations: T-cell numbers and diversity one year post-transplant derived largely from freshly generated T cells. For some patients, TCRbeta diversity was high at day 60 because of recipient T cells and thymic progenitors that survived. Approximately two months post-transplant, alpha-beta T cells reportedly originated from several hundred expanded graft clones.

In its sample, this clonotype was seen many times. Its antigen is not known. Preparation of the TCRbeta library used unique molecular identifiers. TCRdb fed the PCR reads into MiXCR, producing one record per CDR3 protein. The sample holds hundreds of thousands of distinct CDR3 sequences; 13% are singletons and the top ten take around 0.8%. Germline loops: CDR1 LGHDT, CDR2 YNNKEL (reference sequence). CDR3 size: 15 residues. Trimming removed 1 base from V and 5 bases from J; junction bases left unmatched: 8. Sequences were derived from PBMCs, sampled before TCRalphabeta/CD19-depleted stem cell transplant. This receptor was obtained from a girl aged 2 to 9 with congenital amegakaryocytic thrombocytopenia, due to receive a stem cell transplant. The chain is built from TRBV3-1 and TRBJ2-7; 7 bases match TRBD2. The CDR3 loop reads CASSQGSGNNHEQYF. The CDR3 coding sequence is TGTGCCAGCAGCCAAGGAAGCGGGAACAATCACGAGCAGTACTTC.